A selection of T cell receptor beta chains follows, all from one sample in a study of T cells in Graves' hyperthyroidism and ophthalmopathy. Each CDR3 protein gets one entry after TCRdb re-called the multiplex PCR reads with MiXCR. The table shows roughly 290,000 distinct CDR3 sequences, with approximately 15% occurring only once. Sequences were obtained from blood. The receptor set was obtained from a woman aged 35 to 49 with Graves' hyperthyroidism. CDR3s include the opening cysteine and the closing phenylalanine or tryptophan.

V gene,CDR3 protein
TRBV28,CASSPRTRRLVQPQHF
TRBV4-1,CASSQDWGQAAFF
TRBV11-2,CASSLGGRPSYNEQFF
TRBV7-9,CASTPVQGSGKNIQYF
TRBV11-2,CASSLADRSGYTF
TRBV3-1,CASSQGGGGQETQYF
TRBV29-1,CSVVPQTETQYF
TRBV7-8,CASSPSLGRPSGEAFF
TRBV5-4,CASSPGQRLNEKLFF
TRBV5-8,CASSPTGVRGTGELFF
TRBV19,CASSPLAGGRADTQYF
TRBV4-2,CASSSRTFIEQYF